This is a list of T cell receptor beta chains from one sample in a study of blood T cell repertoires in COVID-19. Repertoires were generated with immunoSEQ multiplex PCR, while TCRdb's copy carries only in-frame clones and drops some. The sample shows fewer than 200,000 clones, around 83% of them seen only once. The specimen sequenced was PBMCs or T cells enriched from blood (not recorded which). These receptors were collected from a man aged 45-65 years who had recovered from COVID-19. The CDR3 runs from the conserved cysteine through the conserved F or W. A D gene is named only where the DNA matches it firmly. Clone size is shown for a subset of rows, as once, few, many or a class of expanded clone.

V gene: TRBV6-4; clone size: -; J gene: TRBJ1-5; D gene: TRBD1; CDR3 protein: CASSEAGGGQPQHF; CDR3 DNA: TGTGCCAGCAGTGAGGCAGGGGGCGGTCAGCCCCAGCATTTT
V gene: TRBV20-1; clone size: -; J gene: TRBJ1-5; D gene: TRBD1; CDR3 protein: CSASTGTGGYQPQHF; CDR3 DNA: TGCAGTGCTAGTACGGGGACAGGGGGTTATCAGCCCCAGCATTTT
V gene: TRBV2; clone size: few; J gene: TRBJ1-2; D gene: TRBD1; CDR3 protein: CASRGQLLNYGYTF; CDR3 DNA: TGTGCCAGCAGGGGACAGCTTCTAAACTATGGCTACACCTTC
V gene: TRBV6-5; clone size: -; J gene: TRBJ1-1; D gene: -; CDR3 protein: CASRRQTNTEAFF; CDR3 DNA: TGTGCCAGCAGGCGACAGACTAACACTGAAGCTTTCTTT
V gene: TRBV5-8; clone size: -; J gene: TRBJ1-3; D gene: -; CDR3 protein: CASSFTVSAGNTIYF; CDR3 DNA: TGTGCCAGCAGCTTCACCGTTTCGGCTGGAAACACCATATATTTT
V gene: TRBV11-2; clone size: few; J gene: TRBJ1-6; D gene: -; CDR3 protein: CASSSAPYRDNSPLHF; CDR3 DNA: TGTGCCAGCAGCTCCGCGCCCTACAGGGATAACTCACCCCTCCACTTT
V gene: TRBV7-8; clone size: -; J gene: TRBJ1-1; D gene: TRBD1; CDR3 protein: CASSSRRTGSTEAFF; CDR3 DNA: TGTGCCAGCAGCTCGCGTCGGACAGGTTCCACTGAAGCTTTCTTT
V gene: TRBV18; clone size: -; J gene: TRBJ2-5; D gene: -; CDR3 protein: CASSLGRTQETQYF; CDR3 DNA: TGTGCCAGCTCGCTCGGCAGGACACAAGAGACCCAGTACTTC
V gene: TRBV9; clone size: -; J gene: TRBJ2-5; D gene: -; CDR3 protein: CASSFGLKVDETQYF; CDR3 DNA: TGTGCCAGCAGCTTCGGACTAAAGGTGGATGAGACCCAGTACTTC
V gene: TRBV9; clone size: -; J gene: TRBJ1-5; D gene: TRBD1; CDR3 protein: CASSPGQGIRQPQHF; CDR3 DNA: TGTGCCAGCAGCCCTGGACAGGGGATTCGCCAGCCCCAGCATTTT
V gene: TRBV14; clone size: once; J gene: TRBJ2-7; D gene: -; CDR3 protein: CASSRSLAPSSYEQYF; CDR3 DNA: TGTGCCAGCAGCCGGTCTCTAGCACCGAGCTCCTACGAGCAGTACTTC
V gene: TRBV29-1; clone size: -; J gene: TRBJ2-3; D gene: -; CDR3 protein: CSVDTGPDTQYF; CDR3 DNA: TGCAGCGTTGATACAGGGCCAGATACGCAGTATTTT
V gene: TRBV18; clone size: -; J gene: TRBJ2-7; D gene: TRBD2; CDR3 protein: CASSHRPAGESYEQYF; CDR3 DNA: TGTGCCAGCTCACACCGTCCGGCGGGGGAGTCCTACGAGCAGTACTTC
V gene: TRBV7-9; clone size: -; J gene: TRBJ1-2; D gene: TRBD1; CDR3 protein: CASSPREKRTGSNNYGYTF; CDR3 DNA: TGTGCCAGCAGCCCGAGGGAAAAAAGGACAGGGTCAAATAACTATGGCTACACCTTC
V gene: TRBV28; clone size: -; J gene: TRBJ1-1; D gene: -; CDR3 protein: CASSSPRGPLTEAFF; CDR3 DNA: TGTGCCAGCAGTTCCCCCCGAGGGCCCCTCACTGAAGCTTTCTTT
V gene: TRBV9; clone size: -; J gene: TRBJ1-5; D gene: TRBD1; CDR3 protein: CASSEQGWNQPQHF; CDR3 DNA: TGTGCCAGCAGCGAACAGGGGTGGAATCAGCCCCAGCATTTT
V gene: TRBV4-2; clone size: -; J gene: TRBJ2-3; D gene: TRBD2; CDR3 protein: CASSQGGSGRDTQYF; CDR3 DNA: TGTGCCAGCAGCCAGGGAGGTAGCGGGAGGGATACGCAGTATTTT
V gene: TRBV10-1; clone size: -; J gene: TRBJ1-2; D gene: -; CDR3 protein: CASSEDTDYGYTF; CDR3 DNA: TGCGCCAGCAGTGAGGACACCGACTATGGCTACACCTTC
V gene: TRBV4-1; clone size: -; J gene: TRBJ1-3; D gene: -; CDR3 protein: CASSQFYPDTFSGNTIYF; CDR3 DNA: TGCGCCAGCAGCCAATTCTATCCAGACACCTTCTCTGGAAACACCATATATTTT
V gene: TRBV5-4; clone size: few; J gene: TRBJ1-6; D gene: -; CDR3 protein: CASRPRQAANSPLHF; CDR3 DNA: TGTGCCAGCCGCCCCAGACAGGCCGCCAATTCACCCCTCCACTTT
V gene: TRBV3-1/TRBV3-2; clone size: -; J gene: TRBJ2-2; D gene: -; CDR3 protein: CASSQVANTGELFF; CDR3 DNA: TGTGCCAGCAGCCAAGTAGCAAACACCGGGGAGCTGTTTTTT
V gene: TRBV27; clone size: -; J gene: TRBJ2-3; D gene: -; CDR3 protein: CASSLSLGRPDTQYF; CDR3 DNA: TGTGCCAGCAGTTTATCTCTGGGCCGCCCAGATACGCAGTATTTT
V gene: TRBV6-5; clone size: -; J gene: TRBJ2-4; D gene: -; CDR3 protein: CASKGSGKNIQYF; CDR3 DNA: TGTGCCAGCAAGGGGTCGGGCAAAAACATTCAGTACTTC
V gene: TRBV6-5; clone size: -; J gene: TRBJ1-6; D gene: -; CDR3 protein: CASTDSLNSPLHF; CDR3 DNA: TGTGCCAGCACGGACAGCCTTAATTCACCCCTCCACTTT
V gene: TRBV10-1; clone size: -; J gene: TRBJ2-3; D gene: -; CDR3 protein: CASSDPRGGTDTQYF; CDR3 DNA: TGCGCCAGCAGCGACCCTCGAGGCGGCACAGATACGCAGTATTTT
V gene: TRBV18; clone size: -; J gene: TRBJ1-1; D gene: -; CDR3 protein: CASSPNLNTKGGTEAFF; CDR3 DNA: TGTGCCAGCTCACCGAACTTAAATACCAAGGGGGGGACTGAAGCTTTCTTT
V gene: TRBV4-1; clone size: -; J gene: TRBJ1-2; D gene: TRBD1; CDR3 protein: CASSQADRGGGYTF; CDR3 DNA: TGCGCCAGCAGCCAGGCGGACAGGGGAGGTGGCTACACCTTC
V gene: TRBV14; clone size: -; J gene: TRBJ2-7; D gene: -; CDR3 protein: CASSQESRGWYEQYF; CDR3 DNA: TGTGCCAGCAGCCAAGAGTCTAGGGGATGGTACGAGCAGTACTTC
V gene: TRBV6-6; clone size: -; J gene: TRBJ2-5; D gene: -; CDR3 protein: CASSFTGGNQETQYF; CDR3 DNA: TGTGCCAGCAGTTTCACGGGGGGCAACCAAGAGACCCAGTACTTC
V gene: TRBV4-2; clone size: -; J gene: TRBJ1-5; D gene: -; CDR3 protein: CASSQDVAGNQPQHF; CDR3 DNA: TGTGCCAGCAGCCAAGATGTGGCTGGCAATCAGCCCCAGCATTTT
V gene: TRBV28; clone size: -; J gene: TRBJ1-2; D gene: -; CDR3 protein: CASTPMVGGGGYTF; CDR3 DNA: TGTGCCAGCACCCCAATGGTGGGGGGTGGTGGCTACACCTTC
V gene: TRBV19; clone size: -; J gene: TRBJ1-6; D gene: -; CDR3 protein: CASSIPRTDLNSPLHF; CDR3 DNA: TGTGCCAGTAGTATACCTCGGACAGACTTAAATTCACCCCTCCACTTT
V gene: TRBV7-9; clone size: -; J gene: TRBJ1-5; D gene: -; CDR3 protein: CASSLREGSNQPQHF; CDR3 DNA: TGTGCCAGCAGCTTACGGGAGGGGAGCAATCAGCCCCAGCATTTT
V gene: TRBV28; clone size: -; J gene: TRBJ1-2; D gene: -; CDR3 protein: CASSLISRVNYGYTF; CDR3 DNA: TGTGCCAGCAGTTTAATCAGCAGGGTCAACTATGGCTACACCTTC
V gene: TRBV18; clone size: few; J gene: TRBJ1-2; D gene: TRBD1; CDR3 protein: CASSPAGTGYGYTF; CDR3 DNA: TGTGCCAGCTCACCCGCTGGGACAGGCTATGGCTACACCTTC